These 24 T cell receptor beta chains share one sample of origin, sequenced in a study of blood T cell repertoires in COVID-19. The assay was immunoSEQ multiplex PCR, and TCRdb's table has in-frame clones only and misses some. This sample has about 130,000 clones, with around 81% found just once. Sequenced sample: peripheral blood. These TCRs come from a man in his thirties or forties with COVID-19, enrolled during active disease.

This clone has a count of ten or more. The chain recombines TRBV7-9 with TRBJ2-1; possibly TRBD1 for D (6 bases). The CDR3 is made up of 14 amino acids. CDR1 and CDR2 from the germline V gene are SEHNR and FQNEAQ (reference sequence). Deletions cut 5 bases from V and 9 bases from J, with 17 bases between. The CDR3 region has the DNA TGTGCCAGCAGCCGAAACACATTGGGGGCTGAGCAGTTCTTC. This gives the protein CASSRNTLGAEQFF.

This chain connects TRBV18 to TRBJ1-1, with D maybe TRBD1 (5 bases). The length of the CDR3 is 15 residues. Trimming shortened V by 3 bases and J by 0 bases, and 11 bases separated the two germline ends. Per germline, CDR1 KGHSH and CDR2 LQKENI. The CDR3 nucleotides are TGTGCCAGCTCACCCCGGGGGGAAATGAACACTGAAGCTTTCTTT. This translates into CASSPRGEMNTEAFF. Looking up the rest from reference TRBV18 and TRBJ1-1 gives the full variable domain: NAGVMQNPRHLVRRRGQEARLRCSPMKGHSHVYWYRQLPEEGLKFMVYLQKENIIDESGMPKERFSAEFPKEGPSILRIQQVVRGDSAAYFCASSPRGEMNTEAFFGQGTRLTVV.

The chain joins TRBV12-3 or TRBV12-4 to TRBJ1-1, with unresolved D. The CDR3 runs 13 residues. V was pared by 5 bases and J by 4 bases, with 11 bases between. The CDR3 nucleotides are TGTGCCAGCAGTCCCAGCGGATTCACTGAAGCTTTCTTT. This sequence encodes CASSPSGFTEAFF.

This rearrangement joins TRBV7-2 to TRBJ1-1; D not certain. Deletions cut 3 bases from V and 1 base from J, with 15 bases between. The CDR3 sequence is 16 residues long. Germline values: CDR1 SGHTA, CDR2 FQGNSA. CDR3 in DNA: TGTGCCAGCAGCTTTGGCGGGGAACGGAGGAACACTGAAGCTTTCTTT. As protein: CASSFGGERRNTEAFF.

This clone is a singleton in its sample. The chain joins TRBV7-6 to TRBJ1-6, with D perhaps matching TRBD1 (6 bases). Trimming took off 5 bases at V and 10 bases at J, with 21 bases between the two ends. The length of the CDR3 is 16 residues. Germline-derived CDR1 and CDR2 are SGHVS and FNYEAQ. The CDR3 here is CASSPASDRSGSPLHF. In DNA, the CDR3 is TGTGCCAGCAGCCCTGCATCGGACAGATCGGGATCACCCCTCCACTTT.

This clone was seen many times. The chain joins TRBV7-9 to TRBJ1-1; unclear D gene. The germline V gene has CDR1 SEHNR and CDR2 FQNEAQ (reference sequence). Trimming stripped 3 bases from V and 0 bases from J, with 5 bases between. The CDR3 length is 13 residues. CDR3 nucleotide sequence: TGTGCCAGCAGCTTTTCCATGAACACTGAAGCTTTCTTT. It encodes CASSFSMNTEAFF.

The V call is TRBV11-3, the J call TRBJ2-3; no firm D call. Germline V gives CDR1 SGHNT, CDR2 YENEEA. The CDR3 totals 17 residues. The ends were cut back, 0 bases at V and 0 bases at J, with 13 bases in the middle. CDR3 DNA: TGTGCCAGCAGCTTAGATTGGCCGGAGTATAGCACAGATACGCAGTATTTT. Protein sequence: CASSLDWPEYSTDTQYF. The full variable domain, completed using reference TRBV11-3 and TRBJ2-3, is EAGVVQSPRYKIIEKKQPVAFWCNPISGHNTLYWYLQNLGQGPELLIRYENEEAVDDSQLPKDRFSAERLKGVDSTLKIQPAELGDSAVYLCASSLDWPEYSTDTQYFGPGTRLTVL.

The gene calls are TRBV6-5 and TRBJ2-7; 8 nucleotides line up with TRBD2. This CDR3 is 15 amino acids long. V dropped 0 bases and J dropped 2; count of bases not matched to a gene: 3. Looked up from germline, CDR1 is MNHEY and CDR2 is SVGAGI. The CDR3 DNA reads as TGTGCCAGCAGTTACTCTCGCGGGGGGACCTACGAGCAGTACTTC. Its translation is CASSYSRGGTYEQYF.

DNA of the CDR3: TGTGCCAGCAGCTTAGGGGACAGGGGCCAAGAGACCCAGTACTTC. The encoded protein is CASSLGDRGQETQYF. The chain uses TRBV7-9 and TRBJ2-5; 10 bases fit TRBD1. Germline V gives CDR1 SEHNR, CDR2 FQNEAQ (reference sequence). After removal of 1 base from V and 1 base from J, the junction contained 0 bases not matched to a gene. The CDR3 has 15 residues.

Note on this clone: Other DNA sequences in the same sample also yield this CDR3. J is TRBJ2-7 and V is TRBV2, with a tentative D call TRBD2 (5 bases). The CDR3 has 12 residues. Germline CDR1 is SNHLY and CDR2 is FYNNEI. V was cut by 4 bases and J by 3 bases, with 7 bases left in between. The chain's CDR3 is CASSGEGYEQYF. The CDR3 DNA is TGTGCCAGCAGTGGAGAGGGCTACGAGCAGTACTTC.

V usage is TRBV2 and J usage is TRBJ2-7, with 14 bases lining up with TRBD2. J was trimmed by 4 bases and V by 6 bases; bases with no gene match: 5. CDR3 length: 15 amino acids. Germline V gene lookup returns CDR1 SNHLY and CDR2 FYNNEI. CDR3 protein: CASRRTSGGPYEQYF. CDR3 sequence (DNA): TGTGCCAGCAGGAGGACTAGCGGGGGGCCGTACGAGCAGTACTTC.

The genes are TRBV6-5 and TRBJ1-4; D gene ambiguous. The CDR3 spans 13 residues. Germline CDR1 and CDR2: MNHEY and SVGAGI. V shed 2 bases and J shed 7 bases, with 8 bases lying between them. Here the CDR3 reads CASSYDPGEKLFF. Written as DNA, the CDR3 is TGTGCCAGCAGTTACGATCCCGGTGAAAAACTGTTTTTT.

The chain couples TRBV20-1 to TRBJ1-5, with D possibly matching TRBD1 (6 bases). Trimming removed 6 bases from V and 2 bases from J, with 26 bases in between. Per germline, CDR1 DFQATT and CDR2 SNEGSKA (reference sequence). The CDR3 totals 18 residues. The CDR3 DNA sequence: TGCAGTGCGAGTCCCTCGGGACACCGGTCCGGGGGCAATCAGCCCCAGCATTTT. It yields the protein CSASPSGHRSGGNQPQHF.

This clone has just a few counts. This chain uses TRBV5-4 with TRBJ2-5; 9 nucleotides line up with TRBD2. Per germline, CDR1 SGHNT and CDR2 YYREEE (reference sequence). The V segment lost 2 bases and the J segment 1 base; nucleotides outside the gene matches: 6. This CDR3 is built from 16 residues. This CDR3 reads CASSLKTSGSQETQYF. CDR3 in DNA: TGTGCCAGCAGCTTAAAGACTAGCGGAAGCCAAGAGACCCAGTACTTC.

In DNA, the CDR3 is TGTGCCAGCAGCTTACGGCACGGAGGAGGCTACACCTTC. Encoded protein: CASSLRHGGGYTF. The gene calls are TRBV7-8 and TRBJ1-2; no definite D call. The CDR3 consists of 13 residues. V dropped 2 bases and J dropped 8 bases, with 12 bases sitting between them. Germline loops: CDR1 SGHVS, CDR2 FQNEAQ.

The rearrangement links TRBV28 to TRBJ2-7, with TRBD2 identical over 12 bases. Looked up from germline, CDR1 is MDHEN and CDR2 is SYDVKM. J was trimmed by 7 bases and V by 7 bases; bases with no gene match: 8. CDR3 size: 14 residues. The CDR3 sequence is CASNSLAGGQEQYF. In nucleotides, the CDR3 is TGTGCCAGCAACTCACTAGCGGGGGGCCAGGAGCAGTACTTC.

The chain combines TRBV4-3 with TRBJ2-1; 9 bases line up with TRBD2. This CDR3 spans 17 amino acids. Germline lookup yields CDR1 LGHNA and CDR2 YSLEER. J lost 9 bases, V lost 2 bases, and 14 bases had no gene match. The DNA for the CDR3 is TGCGCCAGCAGCCAATCAGAGCGGGGGGAACGGGGAGGTGAGCAGTTCTTC. It translates to CASSQSERGERGGEQFF.

This chain uses TRBV19 with TRBJ2-2, with 7 bases identical to TRBD2. CDR1 and CDR2 (germline): LNHDA, SQIVND (reference sequence). The CDR3 extends over 15 amino acids. The V and J ends lost 3 bases and 3 bases, in that order; junction bases with no gene match: 4. CDR3 bases: TGTGCCAGTAGTATGGGGCGGGGGTACACCGGGGAGCTGTTTTTT. Protein product: CASSMGRGYTGELFF.

The chain couples TRBV19 to TRBJ1-5; TRBD1 agrees at 7 bases. The CDR3 extends over 15 amino acids. Germline CDR1 is LNHDA and CDR2 is SQIVND (reference sequence). V lost 3 bases, J lost 0 bases, and 2 bases stayed unmatched. Here the CDR3 DNA reads TGTGCCAGTAGTATTACAGGGGATAGCAATCAGCCCCAGCATTTT. This translates into CASSITGDSNQPQHF. Using reference TRBV19 and TRBJ1-5 for the parts outside the CDR3, the full variable domain is DGGITQSPKYLFRKEGQNVTLSCEQNLNHDAMYWYRQDPGQGLRLIYYSQIVNDFQKGDIAEGYSVSREKKESFPLTVTSAQKNPTAFYLCASSITGDSNQPQHFGDGTRLSIL.

On this clone: Distinct nucleotide sequences in the sample also encode this CDR3. The chain uses TRBV5-1 and TRBJ1-1; D is possibly TRBD1 (5 bases). The CDR3 runs 14 residues. The germline V and J ends were trimmed by 4 bases and 1 base, with 11 bases remaining between them. Germline lookup yields CDR1 SGHRS and CDR2 YFSETQ. CDR3 sequence: CASSVREGNTEAFF. DNA for the CDR3: TGCGCCAGCAGCGTCAGGGAGGGGAACACTGAAGCTTTCTTT.

In its sample, this clone was seen a few times. This chain connects TRBV30 to TRBJ2-7; 9 nucleotides align to TRBD1. Germline V gene lookup returns CDR1 GTSNPN and CDR2 SVGIG (reference sequence). The CDR3 consists of 14 residues. With 2 bases clipped from V and 6 bases from J, the junction kept 8 bases outside the gene matches. The CDR3 here is CAWSSGTGSFEQYF. CDR3 bases: TGTGCCTGGAGTTCCGGGACAGGGTCGTTCGAGCAGTACTTC.

This clone was found a few times. This chain links TRBV2 with TRBJ2-7; D might be TRBD2 (6 bases). V lost 6 bases and J lost 2, with 20 bases in between. The CDR3 has 16 residues. In germline, CDR1 is SNHLY, CDR2 FYNNEI. This CDR3 reads CASRPAGLARPYEQYF. The CDR3 DNA sequence: TGTGCCAGCAGGCCCGCGGGGCTAGCTCGGCCCTACGAGCAGTACTTC.

V usage is TRBV28 and J usage is TRBJ1-2, with 9 bases identical to TRBD1. The CDR3 extends over 16 amino acids. V was clipped by 5 bases and J by 1 base; unmatched bases: 8. Per the germline V gene, CDR1 is MDHEN and CDR2 is SYDVKM. CDR3 in DNA: TGTGCCAGCAGTCTTCCCGGGACAGGGAATAACTATGGCTACACCTTC. Encoded protein: CASSLPGTGNNYGYTF.

This chain joins TRBV27 and TRBJ2-6; TRBD1 matches 7 bases. J gave up 1 base and V 7 bases, and 16 bases lay outside the gene matches. Germline CDR1 is MNHEY and CDR2 is SMNVEV (reference sequence). This CDR3 region has 19 residues. The CDR3 loop is CASTQGTGVIRSGANVLTF. CDR3 nucleotide sequence: TGTGCCAGCACCCAGGGTACAGGGGTCATAAGATCTGGGGCCAACGTCCTGACTTTC.